The 16 T cell receptor beta chains reported below all come from one sample, sequenced in a study of cytomegalovirus exposure and HLA in healthy donors. Primers for the PCR totalled 60 Vbeta and 13 Jbeta. The table came from immunoSEQ multiplex PCR; TCRdb's copy has only in-frame clones and leaves some out. Among approximately 160,000 clones listed, 60% to 80% were seen once. Source material: PBMCs. The receptors come from a woman aged 40 to 55 in good health and CMV-seropositive.

This clone turned up a few times. V gene TRBV7-2 combines with J gene TRBJ2-3; 8 bases are shared with TRBD1. Germline V CDR1 and CDR2: SGHTA, FQGNSA. Trimming at V came to 5 bases and at J to 5 bases, leaving 12 bases not matched to a gene. CDR3 length: 16 residues. Here the CDR3 reads CASSPGGGPLVDTQYF. DNA for the CDR3: TGTGCCAGCAGCCCAGGGGGCGGACCCTTGGTAGATACGCAGTATTTT.

The rearrangement links TRBV7-2 to TRBJ2-7; no definite D call. This CDR3 comprises 14 residues. The germline V and J ends were trimmed by 1 base and 0 bases, with 7 bases remaining between them. Germline assignment: CDR1 SGHTA and CDR2 FQGNSA. CDR3 nucleotides: TGTGCCAGCAGCTTAGGTTTTCACTCCTACGAGCAGTACTTC. As protein: CASSLGFHSYEQYF.

The rearrangement uses TRBV6-1 and TRBJ2-5, with 8 nucleotides matching TRBD1. Per germline, CDR1 MNHNS and CDR2 SASEGT. The CDR3 is made up of 15 amino acids. The J segment lost 11 bases and the V segment lost 4 bases, leaving 15 bases of the junction unmatched. The CDR3: CASSVRGQDSKEQYF. The CDR3 bases are TGTGCCAGCAGTGTAAGGGGACAGGACTCCAAGGAGCAGTACTTC.

The sample holds a few counts of this clone. The chain carries TRBV7-9 and TRBJ1-1, with 7 bases identical to TRBD1. This CDR3 is built from 13 residues. Germline assignment: CDR1 SEHNR and CDR2 FQNEAQ (reference sequence). The V and J ends lost 5 bases and 11 bases, in that order; junction bases with no gene match: 11. The CDR3 protein is CASSARQGVRAFF. The CDR3 DNA reads as TGTGCCAGCAGCGCACGACAGGGAGTGCGGGCTTTCTTT. The variable domain in full, with the rest retrieved from reference TRBV7-9 and TRBJ1-1, is DTGVSQNPRHKITKRGQNVTFRCDPISEHNRLYWYRQTLGQGPEFLTYFQNEAQLEKSRLLSDRFSAERPKGSFSTLEIQRTEQGDSAMYLCASSARQGVRAFFGQGTRLTVV.

The chain joins TRBV9 to TRBJ2-5, with TRBD2 matching 10 bases. The germline V gene encodes CDR1 SGDLS and CDR2 YYNGEE. V lost 0 bases and J lost 5; bases outside the gene matches: 7. This CDR3 comprises 16 residues. The CDR3 sequence: CASSVGSLAGVETQYF. CDR3 coding DNA: TGTGCCAGCAGCGTAGGGTCCCTAGCGGGGGTGGAGACCCAGTACTTC.

The chain uses TRBV5-4 and TRBJ2-1, with 11 bases that match TRBD2. The CDR3 has 15 residues. The V gene end was trimmed by 1 base and the J gene end by 6 bases; junction bases not matched to a gene: 3. CDR1 and CDR2 (germline): SGHNT, YYREEE (reference sequence). The DNA of the CDR3 is TGTGCCAGCAGCTTGACTAGCGGGGGCTTCAATGAGCAGTTCTTC. Protein product: CASSLTSGGFNEQFF.

The gene calls are TRBV5-1 and TRBJ2-7, with D possibly TRBD2 on 5 matching bases. Looked up from germline, CDR1 is SGHRS and CDR2 is YFSETQ. V was cut by 0 bases and J by 6 bases, with 16 bases left in between. This CDR3 comprises 15 residues. The chain's CDR3 is CASSLVKAEGREQYF. CDR3 DNA: TGCGCCAGCAGCTTGGTAAAAGCGGAAGGTCGCGAGCAGTACTTC. Filled out from reference TRBV5-1 and TRBJ2-7, the complete variable domain reads KAGVTQTPRYLIKTRGQQVTLSCSPISGHRSVSWYQQTPGQGLQFLFEYFSETQRNKGNFPGRFSGRQFSNSRSEMNVSTLELGDSALYLCASSLVKAEGREQYFGPGTRLTVT.

The gene calls are TRBV4-1 and TRBJ1-5; TRBD1 is a possible D gene (6 bases). Germline CDR1 and CDR2: MGHRA and YSYEKL. The V gene lost 0 bases and the J gene lost 3 bases, with 9 bases spanning the gap. This CDR3 comprises 15 residues. CDR3: CASSQDGQPNQPQHF. The CDR3, as DNA: TGCGCCAGCAGCCAAGATGGACAGCCCAATCAGCCCCAGCATTTT.

The chain uses TRBV5-1 and TRBJ2-7; the match to TRBD2 covers 9 bases. The CDR3 has 15 amino acids. Germline CDR1 is SGHRS and CDR2 is YFSETQ. The V segment lost 5 bases and the J segment 6 bases; nucleotides outside the gene matches: 12. DNA for the CDR3: TGCGCCAGCAGAGACATTAGCGGGGGCAGCGGCGAGCAGTACTTC. Its translation: CASRDISGGSGEQYF. Combining the CDR3 with reference TRBV5-1 and TRBJ2-7 gives the whole variable domain KAGVTQTPRYLIKTRGQQVTLSCSPISGHRSVSWYQQTPGQGLQFLFEYFSETQRNKGNFPGRFSGRQFSNSRSEMNVSTLELGDSALYLCASRDISGGSGEQYFGPGTRLTVT.

The V call is TRBV7-2, the J call TRBJ1-6, with 9 positions matching TRBD1. J lost 9 bases, V lost 5 bases, and 8 bases had no gene match. Germline V CDR1 and CDR2: SGHTA, FQGNSA. This CDR3 region has 15 residues. The CDR3 sequence: CASSANRGLSSPLHF. The CDR3 region has the DNA TGTGCCAGCAGCGCCAACAGGGGGCTCAGTTCACCCCTCCACTTT.

Note on this clone: This same CDR3 is encoded by further DNA sequences in the sample. V and J are TRBV7-2 and TRBJ2-5, with 7 bases matching TRBD2. The J call may be wrong; the DNA end is better matched by TRBJ2-7. Germline V gene lookup returns CDR1 SGHTA and CDR2 FQGNSA. There are 15 residues in the CDR3. The CDR3 region is CASSPPASGTYEQYF. The DNA for the CDR3 is TGTGCCAGCAGCCCCCCGGCTAGCGGTACCTACGAGCAGTACTTC.

The chain combines TRBV19 with TRBJ1-1; no clear D gene. Trimming left V 5 bases short and J 0 bases short, with 7 bases between. This CDR3 is 13 amino acids long. Looked up from germline, CDR1 is LNHDA and CDR2 is SQIVND (reference sequence). Here the CDR3 reads CASSDNMNTEAFF. CDR3 coding DNA: TGTGCCAGTAGTGACAACATGAACACTGAAGCTTTCTTT.

This clone was recorded only once. The chain links TRBV7-9 to TRBJ1-2; 9 nucleotides agree with TRBD1. The germline V gene has CDR1 SEHNR and CDR2 FQNEAQ (reference sequence). After removal of 5 bases from V and 7 bases from J, the junction contained 8 bases not matched to a gene. CDR3 length equals 14 residues. CDR3 protein: CASSGTGTGFGYTF. The CDR3 coding sequence is TGTGCCAGCAGCGGTACCGGGACAGGGTTTGGCTACACCTTC. Based on the CDR3 plus reference TRBV7-9 and TRBJ1-2, the full variable domain is DTGVSQNPRHKITKRGQNVTFRCDPISEHNRLYWYRQTLGQGPEFLTYFQNEAQLEKSRLLSDRFSAERPKGSFSTLEIQRTEQGDSAMYLCASSGTGTGFGYTFGSGTRLTVV.

This chain uses TRBV2 with TRBJ2-1; 10 positions agree with TRBD1. J was trimmed by 7 bases and V by 6 bases; bases with no gene match: 9. The CDR3 runs 15 residues. Germline values: CDR1 SNHLY, CDR2 FYNNEI. In DNA, the CDR3 is TGTGCCAGCAGGGCGACAGGGGGCTTAATTAATGAGCAGTTCTTC. Its translation: CASRATGGLINEQFF. Supplemented by reference TRBV2 and TRBJ2-1, the full variable domain reads EPEVTQTPSHQVTQMGQEVILRCVPISNHLYFYWYRQILGQKVEFLVSFYNNEISEKSEIFDDQFSVERPDGSNFTLKIRSTKLEDSAMYFCASRATGGLINEQFFGPGTRLTVL.

This clone has only a few counts. The chain carries TRBV5-1 and TRBJ1-1; TRBD1 matches at 7 bases. V dropped 2 bases and J dropped 7; count of bases not matched to a gene: 14. Looked up from germline, CDR1 is SGHRS and CDR2 is YFSETQ. The CDR3 has 16 amino acids. Here the CDR3 reads CASSFVAGGNLVEAFF. CDR3 in DNA: TGCGCCAGCAGCTTCGTCGCAGGGGGAAATTTGGTTGAAGCTTTCTTT.

J is TRBJ1-2 and V is TRBV2; D gene uncertain. Germline CDR1 and CDR2: SNHLY and FYNNEI. The ends were cut back, 7 bases at V and 1 base at J, with 13 bases in the middle. The CDR3 sequence is 14 residues long. CDR3 in DNA: TGTGCCAGCAACAGAATCACAGTTAACTATGGCTACACCTTC. Translation gives CASNRITVNYGYTF.